This is a list of T cell receptor beta chains from one sample in a study of blood T cell repertoires in COVID-19. This table comes from immunoSEQ multiplex PCR, and its TCRdb copy is limited to in-frame clones, with some not included. The repertoire holds some 97,000 clones, with 80% to 90% as singletons. The sample was PBMCs or T cells enriched from blood (not recorded which). These receptors were taken from a woman between 45 and 65 years old who had recovered from COVID-19. The CDR3 runs from the conserved cysteine through the conserved F or W. Fields, in order: J gene, clone size, D gene, V gene, CDR3 protein, CDR3 DNA. The D gene is left open where the match is weak. Clone size is not always given. Where it is, it says once, few, many or a class for expanded clones.

J: TRBJ2-7; size: once; D: TRBD2; V: TRBV19; CDR3: CASSIREGFSYEQYF; DNA: TGTGCCAGTAGTATAAGGGAGGGATTCTCCTACGAGCAGTACTTC
J: TRBJ2-1; size: NA; D: TRBD2; V: TRBV9; CDR3: CASSRGGGIAGELGEQFF; DNA: TGTGCCAGCAGTAGGGGTGGGGGAATAGCGGGAGAGCTTGGTGAGCAGTTCTTC
J: TRBJ2-2; size: once; D: TRBD2; V: TRBV27; CDR3: CASSLLGLAGGNTGELFF; DNA: TGTGCCAGCAGTTTACTCGGACTAGCGGGGGGGAACACCGGGGAGCTGTTTTTT
J: TRBJ1-5; size: NA; D: TRBD1; V: TRBV19; CDR3: CASKDRVHQPQHF; DNA: TGTGCCAGCAAAGACAGGGTGCATCAGCCCCAGCATTTT
J: TRBJ1-2; size: once; D: NA; V: TRBV6-5; CDR3: CASSLRANYGYTF; DNA: TGTGCCAGCAGTCTGCGGGCTAACTATGGCTACACCTTC
J: TRBJ2-1; size: NA; D: NA; V: TRBV27; CDR3: CASSPGGGLKSSYNEQFF; DNA: TGTGCCAGCAGTCCTGGTGGGGGACTTAAAAGCTCCTACAATGAGCAGTTCTTC
J: TRBJ1-2; size: NA; D: TRBD1; V: TRBV7-2; CDR3: CASSLLRATGAAYGYTF; DNA: TGTGCCAGCAGCCTACTACGTGCGACAGGGGCGGCCTATGGCTACACCTTC
J: TRBJ2-3; size: NA; D: TRBD1; V: TRBV27; CDR3: CASSSSQGKVSTDTQYF; DNA: TGTGCCAGCAGTTCCTCACAGGGGAAGGTTAGCACAGATACGCAGTATTTT
J: TRBJ1-1; size: NA; D: NA; V: TRBV2; CDR3: CASRFDRQTEAFF; DNA: TGTGCCAGCAGATTCGACAGGCAAACTGAAGCTTTCTTT
J: TRBJ2-1; size: NA; D: TRBD2; V: TRBV11-2; CDR3: CASGGGLAGGYNEQFF; DNA: TGTGCCAGCGGCGGTGGGTTAGCGGGAGGGTACAATGAGCAGTTCTTC
J: TRBJ1-1; size: NA; D: NA; V: TRBV5-4; CDR3: CASSLQGMNTEAFF; DNA: TGTGCCAGCAGCTTGCAGGGTATGAACACTGAAGCTTTCTTT
J: TRBJ1-6; size: once; D: NA; V: TRBV12-3/TRBV12-4; CDR3: CASSPGAGSPLHF; DNA: TGTGCCAGCAGTCCAGGGGCAGGATCACCCCTCCACTTT
J: TRBJ2-3; size: NA; D: TRBD2; V: TRBV5-1; CDR3: CASSVPLAGGLTDTQYF; DNA: TGCGCCAGCAGCGTACCACTAGCGGGGGGACTCACAGATACGCAGTATTTT
J: TRBJ2-3; size: NA; D: NA; V: TRBV29-1; CDR3: CSAEDRSSTDTQYF; DNA: TGCAGCGCCGAAGACAGGTCTAGCACAGATACGCAGTATTTT
J: TRBJ2-3; size: NA; D: TRBD2; V: TRBV24-1; CDR3: CATSDLVLGGTDTQYF; DNA: TGTGCCACCAGTGATTTGGTCCTCGGGGGGACAGATACGCAGTATTTT
J: TRBJ1-3; size: NA; D: NA; V: TRBV28; CDR3: CASSPSGYGNTIYF; DNA: TGTGCCAGCAGTCCGTCGGGTTATGGAAACACCATATATTTT
J: TRBJ2-3; size: NA; D: TRBD2; V: TRBV10-1; CDR3: CASSETAGVTHTQYF; DNA: TGCGCCAGCAGTGAGACAGCGGGGGTAACCCATACGCAGTATTTT
J: TRBJ2-3; size: NA; D: TRBD2; V: TRBV27; CDR3: CASRNGLAVMDTQYF; DNA: TGTGCCAGCAGGAATGGACTAGCTGTAATGGATACGCAGTATTTT
J: TRBJ1-2; size: NA; D: TRBD1; V: TRBV5-1; CDR3: CASRDSTTNYGYTF; DNA: TGCGCCAGCCGGGACAGCACAACTAACTATGGCTACACCTTC
J: TRBJ1-4; size: NA; D: NA; V: TRBV7-9; CDR3: CASSFGGDTNEKLFF; DNA: TGTGCCAGCAGCTTTGGGGGCGACACTAATGAAAAACTGTTTTTT
J: TRBJ2-3; size: NA; D: TRBD2; V: TRBV30; CDR3: CAWKGYSGVYF; DNA: TGTGCCTGGAAGGGGTATAGCGGGGTCTATTTT
J: TRBJ2-7; size: NA; D: TRBD2; V: TRBV9; CDR3: CASTPEAGGTYEQYF; DNA: TGTGCCAGCACTCCAGAAGCGGGGGGTACCTACGAGCAGTACTTC
J: TRBJ1-2; size: NA; D: NA; V: TRBV10-3; CDR3: CAISGARTNYGYTF; DNA: TGTGCCATCAGTGGCGCCCGGACAAACTATGGCTACACCTTC
J: TRBJ1-5; size: NA; D: TRBD1; V: TRBV19; CDR3: CASRTTGVISNQPQHF; DNA: TGTGCCAGTAGGACCACAGGGGTAATAAGCAATCAGCCCCAGCATTTT
J: TRBJ2-7; size: few; D: NA; V: TRBV3-1/TRBV3-2; CDR3: CASSQVTAGIYEQYF; DNA: TGTGCCAGCAGCCAAGTAACGGCGGGGATCTACGAGCAGTACTTC
J: TRBJ1-1; size: once; D: TRBD1; V: TRBV7-3; CDR3: CASSAQGEGNTEAFF; DNA: TGTGCCAGCAGCGCCCAGGGGGAAGGGAACACTGAAGCTTTCTTT
J: TRBJ2-1; size: NA; D: NA; V: TRBV6-5; CDR3: CASSYSQGNEQFF; DNA: TGTGCCAGCAGTTACTCGCAGGGAAATGAGCAGTTCTTC
J: TRBJ2-1; size: NA; D: TRBD1; V: TRBV11-2; CDR3: CASSLSPGGSYNEQFF; DNA: TGTGCCAGCAGCTTATCTCCAGGGGGTTCCTACAATGAGCAGTTCTTC
J: TRBJ2-7; size: NA; D: NA; V: TRBV27; CDR3: CASSLSPPTYEQYF; DNA: TGTGCCAGCAGTTTATCCCCCCCTACCTACGAGCAGTACTTC
J: TRBJ2-1; size: NA; D: NA; V: TRBV2; CDR3: CASSGGNSYNEQFF; DNA: TGTGCCAGCAGCGGGGGAAACTCCTACAATGAGCAGTTCTTC
J: TRBJ1-6; size: NA; D: NA; V: TRBV19; CDR3: CASSFNSYNSPLHF; DNA: TGTGCCAGTAGTTTTAACTCCTATAATTCACCCCTCCACTTT
J: TRBJ2-2; size: NA; D: TRBD2; V: TRBV9; CDR3: CASSVGGSGGSNTGELFF; DNA: TGTGCCAGCAGCGTAGGAGGTAGCGGGGGGTCGAACACCGGGGAGCTGTTTTTT
J: TRBJ2-1; size: NA; D: TRBD2; V: TRBV27; CDR3: CASSLFPPMTSGGAYNEQFF; DNA: TGTGCCAGCAGTTTATTCCCTCCGATGACTAGCGGGGGAGCATACAATGAGCAGTTCTTC
J: TRBJ2-5; size: once; D: NA; V: TRBV6-1; CDR3: CASSGLARVGGETQYF; DNA: TGTGCCAGCAGTGGATTAGCCAGGGTAGGGGGAGAGACCCAGTACTTC
J: TRBJ1-5; size: NA; D: NA; V: TRBV16; CDR3: CASSQRDNQPQHF; DNA: TGTGCCAGCAGCCAACGGGACAATCAGCCCCAGCATTTT
J: TRBJ2-6; size: NA; D: NA; V: TRBV3-1/TRBV3-2; CDR3: CASSLHRAAGANVLTF; DNA: TGTGCCAGCAGCCTCCACAGGGCAGCTGGGGCCAACGTCCTGACTTTC
J: TRBJ2-3; size: NA; D: NA; V: TRBV24-1; CDR3: CATSDRGTDTQYF; DNA: TGTGCCACCAGTGATAGGGGAACAGATACGCAGTATTTT
J: TRBJ2-3; size: many; D: TRBD2; V: TRBV6-5; CDR3: CASIFLAGGPDTQYF; DNA: TGTGCCAGCATTTTTTTAGCGGGGGGGCCAGATACGCAGTATTTT
J: TRBJ2-7; size: NA; D: NA; V: TRBV5-1; CDR3: CASSLRLAYEQYF; DNA: TGCGCCAGCAGCTTGCGACTAGCCTACGAGCAGTACTTC
J: TRBJ1-2; size: NA; D: NA; V: TRBV14; CDR3: CASSQFSQTYGYTF; DNA: TGTGCCAGCAGCCAATTCTCACAGACATATGGCTACACCTTC
J: TRBJ2-2; size: NA; D: NA; V: TRBV19; CDR3: CASLERPGGELFF; DNA: TGTGCCAGTCTTGAGCGACCGGGCGGGGAGCTGTTTTTT
J: TRBJ2-6; size: NA; D: NA; V: TRBV7-9; CDR3: CASNHIWGANVLTF; DNA: TGTGCCAGCAACCACATCTGGGGGGCCAACGTCCTGACTTTC